This TCR beta chain was identified during a study of cytomegalovirus exposure and HLA in healthy donors. Study details: Tens of millions of unique TCRs from HLA-typed donors were held in an early release of data.

Amplification used 60 Vbeta primers and 13 Jbeta primers. TCRdb's table, derived via immunoSEQ multiplex PCR, lists solely in-frame clones and lacks some. The sample lists fewer than 250,000 clones; about four fifths were seen once. General observations from the study: Presence/absence results assume similar sequencing depth per donor, which may not hold.

Remarks on this clone: Its antigen is still unknown.

Sequenced input: PBMCs. This clonotype was obtained from a man aged 25 to 45 in good health and CMV-seronegative.

The CDR3 bases are TGTGCCAGCAGTTTAGTCGACGAGCAGTACTTC. This translates into CASSLVDEQYF. The rearrangement links TRBV28 to TRBJ2-7; D gene ambiguous. CDR1 is MDHEN and CDR2 is SYDVKM in the germline V gene. The CDR3 runs 11 residues. V gave up 2 bases and J gave up 5 bases, with 4 bases separating them.